The sequence of this T cell receptor (beta chain) was determined in a study of T cell clonality in common variable immunodeficiency. Assay used: immunoSEQ multiplex PCR; TCRdb lists only in-frame clones, some missing. Captured here are 55,000 to 65,000 clones, none seen once; the top ten comprise about 1.5%. Overall study results and limits: Fewer deletions and N-nucleotide insertions were reportedly seen in common variable immunodeficiency TCR beta sequences.

CDR3 length: 15 residues. V was clipped by 0 bases and J by 1 base, with 12 bases between them. Germline CDR1 and CDR2: GTSNPN and SVGIG (reference sequence). This clone showed up many times. Its antigen remains unidentified. The CDR3 goes on 3 residues after the read ends, and that part is filled in from the germline J gene. The sequence was obtained from a person between 18 and 75 years old in good health. Sequences were obtained from peripheral blood mononuclear cells. This sequence joins TRBV30 and TRBJ1-2, with D possibly being TRBD1 (5 bases). CDR3 bases read: TGTGCCTGGAGTGTACGTCTAGGGGTTAACTATGGC. Amino acid sequence: CAWSVRLGVNYG. The complete CDR3 protein is CAWSVRLGVNYGYTF.